The rows below give T cell receptor beta chains drawn from one sample of a study of identical twins. TCRdb ran MiXCR on the 5' RACE reads and lists one entry per CDR3 protein. Found here are more than 650,000 distinct CDR3 sequences, around 5.7% of them singletons; the top ten hold roughly 1.8%. Material: naive T cells sorted from blood. The source is a man in his late teens or twenties in good health. CDR3s include the opening cysteine and the closing phenylalanine or tryptophan. The D gene is left open where the match is weak. The size of a clone is reported for some rows only, either as once, few or many, or as a class for expanded clones.

d_call	j_call	v_call	clone_size	cdr3_aa	cdr3_nt
-	TRBJ2-1	TRBV29-1	few	CSVVGGVVGSYNEQFF	TGCAGCGTTGTGGGGGGCGTCGTAGGCTCCTACAATGAGCAGTTCTTC
TRBD1	TRBJ2-3	TRBV6-1	many	CASRQKTGTVTDTQYF	TGTGCCAGCAGGCAAAAGACAGGGACGGTCACAGATACGCAGTATTTT
-	TRBJ2-3	TRBV12-3/TRBV12-4	many	CASSRTTSTDTQYF	TGTGCCAGCAGTCGGACTACCTCCACAGATACGCAGTATTTT
-	TRBJ2-1	TRBV9	many	CASSVESGGGSYNEQFF	TGTGCCAGCAGCGTGGAGAGTGGAGGGGGCTCCTACAATGAGCAGTTCTTC
-	TRBJ2-7	TRBV18	many	CASSPRKFYEQYF	TGTGCCAGCTCACCGCGAAAATTCTACGAGCAGTACTTC
-	TRBJ2-1	TRBV30	few	CAWSVRGSEQFF	TGTGCCTGGAGTGTTCGGGGGAGTGAGCAGTTCTTC
-	TRBJ2-7	TRBV10-3	many	CAISDPYEQYF	TGTGCCATCAGTGACCCCTACGAGCAGTACTTC
-	TRBJ2-7	TRBV12-3/TRBV12-4	many	CASSPGSYEQYF	TGTGCCAGCAGTCCAGGATCCTACGAGCAGTACTTC
-	TRBJ2-2	TRBV11-3	-	CASSPLETGELFF	TGTGCCAGCAGCCCCCTTGAGACCGGGGAGCTGTTTTTT
-	TRBJ1-5	TRBV7-9	-	CASSLVGWNQPQHF	TGTGCCAGCAGCTTAGTGGGGTGGAATCAGCCCCAGCATTTT
-	TRBJ1-1	TRBV12-3/TRBV12-4	many	CAVRGAGNTEAFF	TGTGCCGTGCGTGGGGCGGGTAACACTGAAGCTTTCTTT
TRBD2	TRBJ2-1	TRBV29-1	many	CSVSSGRGTYNEQFF	TGCAGCGTTAGTAGCGGGAGGGGAACCTACAATGAGCAGTTCTTC
-	TRBJ1-1	TRBV5-6	-	CASSLINGIMNTEAFF	TGTGCCAGCAGCTTGATTAATGGGATCATGAACACTGAAGCTTTCTTT
TRBD2	TRBJ2-7	TRBV4-3	many	CASSQGSGLANSYEQYF	TGCGCCAGCAGCCAAGGATCCGGACTAGCGAACTCCTACGAGCAGTACTTC
-	TRBJ2-1	TRBV10-2	-	CASISSRADWYEQFF	TGCGCCAGCATTTCTTCAAGGGCTGATTGGTATGAGCAGTTCTTC
-	TRBJ1-1	TRBV10-3	many	CATKLGTMNTEAFF	TGTGCCACCAAATTGGGTACCATGAACACTGAAGCTTTCTTT
TRBD1	TRBJ1-5	TRBV6-2/TRBV6-3	-	CASGQGEPQHF	TGTGCCAGCGGACAGGGAGAGCCCCAGCATTTT
-	TRBJ2-1	TRBV27	-	CASSSPLKRAANEQFF	TGTGCCAGCAGTTCCCCCTTGAAGCGGGCCGCGAATGAGCAGTTCTTC
-	TRBJ2-1	TRBV4-3	many	CASSQDRIGLGGNEQFF	TGCGCCAGCAGCCAAGATCGAATAGGACTGGGGGGTAATGAGCAGTTCTTC
-	TRBJ2-5	TRBV5-5	-	CASSLLGAGPQETQYF	TGTGCCAGCAGCTTGCTTGGGGCGGGCCCTCAAGAGACCCAGTACTTC
-	TRBJ1-5	TRBV12-3/TRBV12-4	many	CASSSRGRGGSQPQHF	TGTGCCAGCAGTTCGCGGGGAAGGGGCGGGAGTCAGCCCCAGCATTTT
-	TRBJ2-5	TRBV7-2	-	CASRPGQGRETQYF	TGTGCCAGCAGGCCGGGGCAGGGGCGCGAGACCCAGTACTTC
-	TRBJ2-1	TRBV4-2	many	CASSQEERSYNEQFF	TGTGCCAGCAGCCAAGAAGAACGATCCTACAATGAGCAGTTCTTC
-	TRBJ2-7	TRBV11-2	-	CASSPVGYSSYEQYF	TGTGCCAGCAGCCCAGTAGGGTATAGCTCCTACGAGCAGTACTTC
-	TRBJ2-2	TRBV18	-	CASSPARQTGELFF	TGTGCCAGCTCACCGGCTAGACAGACCGGGGAGCTGTTTTTT
-	TRBJ2-5	TRBV7-9	many	CASSSLGETQYF	TGTGCCAGCAGCTCACTTGGAGAGACCCAGTACTTC
-	TRBJ2-7	TRBV28	-	CASSLDSPDEQYF	TGTGCCAGCAGTTTGGACAGTCCCGACGAGCAGTACTTC
-	TRBJ2-7	TRBV20-1	-	CSARDTLTRTYEQYF	TGCAGTGCTAGAGACACCTTAACTAGGACCTACGAGCAGTACTTC
TRBD1	TRBJ1-6	TRBV7-9	many	CASSTDRGSYNSPLHF	TGTGCCAGCAGCACCGACAGGGGATCCTATAATTCACCCCTCCACTTT
-	TRBJ2-2	TRBV11-3	many	CASSLTAVNTGELFF	TGTGCCAGCAGCTTAACGGCAGTGAACACCGGGGAGCTGTTTTTT
TRBD2	TRBJ2-7	TRBV28	many	CASSRLAGVYEQYF	TGTGCCAGCAGTCGACTAGCGGGAGTCTACGAGCAGTACTTC
TRBD1	TRBJ1-1	TRBV12-3/TRBV12-4	many	CASSLGTGRAFF	TGTGCCAGCAGTTTGGGGACAGGTCGAGCTTTCTTT
-	TRBJ2-6	TRBV7-6	-	CASSSMKGGGGGANVLTF	TGTGCCAGCAGCTCTATGAAGGGGGGCGGAGGTGGGGCCAACGTCCTGACTTTC
-	TRBJ2-3	TRBV7-8	few	CASSPTSASTDTQYF	TGTGCCAGCAGCCCGACGTCAGCTAGCACAGATACGCAGTATTTT
-	TRBJ2-3	TRBV20-1	many	CSAWLERGTDTQYF	TGCAGTGCTTGGCTCGAGAGGGGGACAGATACGCAGTATTTT
TRBD1	TRBJ2-3	TRBV4-3	many	CASSQGQGSTDTQYF	TGCGCCAGCAGCCAAGGACAGGGGAGCACAGATACGCAGTATTTT
-	TRBJ2-1	TRBV7-9	few	CASSFVGVDYNEQFF	TGTGCCAGCAGCTTTGTCGGGGTCGACTACAATGAGCAGTTCTTC
-	TRBJ2-1	TRBV10-3	many	CAIMRGMDYNEQFF	TGTGCCATCATGCGGGGTATGGACTACAATGAGCAGTTCTTC
-	TRBJ2-1	TRBV20-1	-	CSARAELDRVGEQFF	TGCAGTGCTAGAGCCGAGTTGGATCGGGTTGGGGAGCAGTTCTTC
-	TRBJ2-5	TRBV12-3/TRBV12-4	many	CASRPWDQETQYF	TGTGCCAGCAGGCCCTGGGATCAAGAGACCCAGTACTTC
-	TRBJ1-4	TRBV6-5	few	CASSYSVPQGPNEKLFF	TGTGCCAGCAGTTACTCCGTGCCCCAGGGGCCTAATGAAAAACTGTTTTTT
-	TRBJ1-1	TRBV30	few	CAWIPNLNTEAFF	TGTGCCTGGATTCCTAATTTGAACACTGAAGCTTTCTTT
-	TRBJ2-5	TRBV2	-	CASTLRNPQETQYF	TGTGCCAGCACCCTCAGGAACCCTCAAGAGACCCAGTACTTC
-	TRBJ2-5	TRBV6-2/TRBV6-3	-	CASQEQGLQETQYF	TGTGCCAGCCAAGAGCAAGGGCTCCAAGAGACCCAGTACTTC
TRBD2	TRBJ2-7	TRBV9	-	CASSAGGAGGFYEQYF	TGTGCCAGCAGCGCGGGGGGCGCGGGAGGATTCTACGAGCAGTACTTC
-	TRBJ2-5	TRBV5-1	many	CASNGGGRQETQYF	TGCGCCAGCAACGGTGGGGGCCGCCAAGAGACCCAGTACTTC
-	TRBJ1-2	TRBV18	-	CASSPPGVQYGYTF	TGTGCCAGCTCACCACCGGGGGTTCAGTATGGCTACACCTTC
-	TRBJ2-1	TRBV3-1	few	CASSLRRGGAVYNEQFF	TGTGCCAGCAGCCTCAGGAGGGGCGGGGCGGTATACAATGAGCAGTTCTTC
-	TRBJ2-2	TRBV5-1	many	CASISDPGELFF	TGCGCCAGCATCTCCGACCCCGGGGAGCTGTTTTTT
-	TRBJ2-2	TRBV7-7	few	CASSLGQNRAGELFF	TGTGCCAGCAGCCTTGGACAGAATAGAGCCGGGGAGCTGTTTTTT